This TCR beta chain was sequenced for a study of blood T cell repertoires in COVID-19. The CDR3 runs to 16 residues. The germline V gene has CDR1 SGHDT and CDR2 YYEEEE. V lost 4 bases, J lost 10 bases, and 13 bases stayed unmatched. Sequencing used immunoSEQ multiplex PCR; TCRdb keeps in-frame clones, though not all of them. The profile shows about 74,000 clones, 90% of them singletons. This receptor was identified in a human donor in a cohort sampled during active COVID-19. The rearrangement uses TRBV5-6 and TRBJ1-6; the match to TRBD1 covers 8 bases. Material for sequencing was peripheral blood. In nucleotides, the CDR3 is TGTGCCAGCAGCCTGGACAGGGCGGCAGCAGACTCACCCCTCCACTTT. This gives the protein CASSLDRAAADSPLHF.